This TCR beta chain was recorded in a study of T cells after yellow fever vaccination. V lost 3 bases to trimming and J lost 0 bases, with 8 bases between them. The germline CDR1 and CDR2 sequences are LNHDA and SQIVND (reference sequence). The CDR3 is 14 residues long. One entry per CDR3 protein results from TCRdb running MiXCR on the 5' RACE reads. This table has 300,000 or so distinct CDR3 sequences, around 4.1% appearing once. In its sample, this clonotype was seen many times. This chain uses TRBV19 with TRBJ1-2; D gene unclear. The specimen comprised PBMCs, sampled 5 days after the yellow fever booster vaccination. The clonotype comes from a man in his late teens or twenties who received the YFV17D yellow fever vaccine. This CDR3 is CASSIAGPNYGYTF. In DNA form, the CDR3 reads TGTGCCAGTAGTATCGCCGGGCCTAACTATGGCTACACCTTC.